The 27 T cell receptor beta chains reported below all come from one sample, sequenced in a study of T cell responses to AZD1222 COVID-19 vaccine. Sequencing used immunoSEQ multiplex PCR; TCRdb keeps in-frame clones, though not all of them. The data hold tens of thousands of clones, with 92% observed a single time. Sequencing was performed on peripheral blood, taken 28 days after the second AZD1222 dose. These TCRs come from an adult who received the AZD1222 COVID-19 vaccine.

CDR3 nucleotides: TGTGCCAGCAGTTCGAACTGGGAATCTGAAGCTTTCTTT. Translation: CASSSNWESEAFF. The genes are TRBV6-2 or TRBV6-3 and TRBJ1-1; D not certain. The CDR3 length is 13 residues. Germline assignment: CDR1 MNHEY and CDR2 SVGEGT. V shed 4 bases and J shed 6 bases, with 12 bases lying between them.

V usage is TRBV20-1 and J usage is TRBJ2-3; TRBD1 is a possible D gene (6 bases). The CDR3 covers 18 residues. V dropped 3 bases and J dropped 0 bases, with 22 bases sitting between them. Germline V lookup: CDR1 DFQATT, CDR2 SNEGSKA (reference sequence). CDR3 in amino acids: CSASAPSRGSSSTDTQYF. The CDR3 DNA reads as TGCAGTGCTAGTGCCCCCTCGAGGGGGAGTTCTAGCACAGATACGCAGTATTTT.

V gene TRBV3-1 (or the pseudogene TRBV3-2) combines with J gene TRBJ2-2; TRBD2 matches 10 bases. CDR1 and CDR2 from the germline V gene are LGHDT and YNNKEL (reference sequence). This CDR3 has 17 amino acids. V was clipped by 4 bases and J by 4 bases; unmatched bases: 9. The CDR3 loop is CASSPQWLAGVTGELFF. CDR3 in DNA: TGTGCCAGCAGCCCACAATGGCTAGCGGGAGTCACCGGGGAGCTGTTTTTT.

The chain couples TRBV6-5 to TRBJ1-6; D may be TRBD1 (6 bases). This CDR3 has 16 residues. V lost 0 bases and J lost 10, with 16 bases in between. Germline V lookup: CDR1 MNHEY, CDR2 SVGAGI. The CDR3 is CASSYSRQGFMSPLHF. CDR3 coding DNA: TGTGCCAGCAGTTACTCGAGGCAGGGGTTCATGTCACCCCTCCACTTT.

The J gene is TRBJ1-1, the V gene TRBV3-1 (or the pseudogene TRBV3-2); D might be TRBD1 (6 bases). The CDR3 length is 13 residues. Germline V gene sequence: CDR1 LGHDT, CDR2 YNNKEL (reference sequence). The V end lost 3 bases, the J end lost 6 bases, and 11 bases lay between the germline ends. The CDR3 protein is CASSHPGGAEAFF. DNA of the CDR3: TGTGCCAGCAGCCACCCTGGGGGCGCTGAAGCTTTCTTT.

The chain employs TRBV6-2 or TRBV6-3 and TRBJ1-1; D unclear. There are 13 residues in the CDR3. V was shortened by 2 bases and J by 3 bases, with 7 bases between the two germline ends. From germline, CDR1 is MNHEY and CDR2 SVGEGT. The CDR3 DNA follows: TGTGCCAGCAGTTACCCGGGCCACACTGAAGCTTTCTTT. Its translation is CASSYPGHTEAFF.

The J gene is TRBJ2-3, the V gene TRBV9; D gene unclear. Germline CDR1 reads SGDLS; CDR2 reads YYNGEE. V lost 4 bases to trimming and J lost 0 bases, with 6 bases between them. The CDR3 length is 13 residues. The CDR3 DNA reads TGTGCCAGCAGCCCCAAAAGCACAGATACGCAGTATTTT. Protein product: CASSPKSTDTQYF.

This chain links TRBV2 with TRBJ1-6; D is undetermined. V lost 8 bases to trimming and J lost 6 bases, with 14 bases between them. Germline V gene lookup returns CDR1 SNHLY and CDR2 FYNNEI. The CDR3 spans 14 residues. The CDR3 DNA follows: TGTGCCAGCGGCGAAGGCCTGGTTAATTCACCCCTCCACTTT. Amino acid sequence: CASGEGLVNSPLHF. The variable domain in full, completed from reference TRBV2 and TRBJ1-6, reads EPEVTQTPSHQVTQMGQEVILRCVPISNHLYFYWYRQILGQKVEFLVSFYNNEISEKSEIFDDQFSVERPDGSNFTLKIRSTKLEDSAMYFCASGEGLVNSPLHFGNGTRLTVT.

The chain links TRBV5-6 to TRBJ2-5; D is ambiguous. V lost 3 bases and J 5 bases, leaving 17 bases between the germline ends. Germline CDR1 is SGHDT and CDR2 is YYEEEE. There are 15 residues in the CDR3. The CDR3 nucleotides read TGTGCCAGCAGCTCCGCCCTAGAGGTAGAGGAGACCCAGTACTTC. Its protein product is CASSSALEVEETQYF. Full variable domain (missing parts from reference TRBV5-6 and TRBJ2-5): DAGVTQSPTHLIKTRGQQVTLRCSPKSGHDTVSWYQQALGQGPQFIFQYYEEEERQRGNFPDRFSGHQFPNYSSELNVNALLLGDSALYLCASSSALEVEETQYFGPGTRLLVL.

This sequence joins TRBV7-2 and TRBJ2-3; D unclear. The CDR3 is 14 residues long. The ends were cut back, 0 bases at V and 0 bases at J, with 4 bases in the middle. The germline gives CDR1 SGHTA, CDR2 FQGNSA. CDR3 in amino acids: CASSLAVSTDTQYF. Written as DNA, the CDR3 is TGTGCCAGCAGCTTAGCGGTTAGCACAGATACGCAGTATTTT.

This clone has a single count. V gene TRBV4-3 combines with J gene TRBJ1-1; D not resolved. Trimming took off 0 bases at V and 5 bases at J, with 10 bases between the two ends. Germline loops: CDR1 LGHNA, CDR2 YSLEER. The CDR3 extends over 14 amino acids. The CDR3, as DNA: TGCGCCAGCAGCCAAGAAGGGTTTGAGACTGAAGCTTTCTTT. Protein sequence: CASSQEGFETEAFF.

DNA for the CDR3: TGTGCCAGCAGCGAGGGTCCCACTATTGACTATGGCTACACCTTC. The encoded protein is CASSEGPTIDYGYTF. The genes are TRBV7-2 and TRBJ1-2, with D unresolved. V lost 5 bases, J lost 3 bases, and 16 bases lay in between. The CDR3 extends over 15 amino acids. Germline V lookup: CDR1 SGHTA, CDR2 FQGNSA.

This clone was seen only once. J is TRBJ2-3 and V is TRBV18, with 7 positions matching TRBD2. V was clipped by 5 bases and J by 6 bases; unmatched bases: 5. Germline V gene sequence: CDR1 KGHSH, CDR2 LQKENI. The CDR3 is made up of 13 amino acids. The CDR3 loop reads CASSAGVTDTQYF. The CDR3, as DNA: TGTGCCAGCTCAGCGGGGGTTACGGATACGCAGTATTTT.

The chain employs TRBV11-3 and TRBJ2-3; D is uncertain. CDR1 and CDR2 (germline): SGHNT, YENEEA. V lost 1 base and J 2 bases, leaving 10 bases between the germline ends. The CDR3 is 15 amino acids. The CDR3 sequence is CASSLGYWDTDTQYF. The DNA of the CDR3 is TGTGCCAGCAGCTTAGGATACTGGGACACAGATACGCAGTATTTT.

This clone was counted once. This chain joins TRBV4-3 and TRBJ2-1; possibly TRBD1 or TRBD2 for D (7 bases each). V lost 4 bases to trimming and J lost 9 bases, with 25 bases between them. The CDR3 is 17 residues long. Germline CDR1 LGHNA, CDR2 YSLEER. In DNA form, the CDR3 reads TGCGCCAGCAGCCGCTCTCCCCAGGGGGGGGTTGGTGGTGAGCAGTTCTTC. This encodes CASSRSPQGGVGGEQFF.

The J gene is TRBJ1-6, the V gene TRBV6-6; no firm D call. V was clipped by 0 bases and J by 7 bases, with 10 bases between them. Germline CDR1 reads MNHNY; CDR2 reads SVGAGI (reference sequence). The CDR3 length is 15 residues. CDR3 in amino acids: CASSYSSTLNSPLHF. The CDR3 nucleotides read TGTGCCAGCAGTTACTCCAGTACCCTGAATTCACCCCTCCACTTT.

This clone was detected a few times. The genes are TRBV3-1 (or the pseudogene TRBV3-2) and TRBJ2-2; no firm D call. The V gene's germline CDR1 is LGHDT and CDR2 YNNKEL (reference sequence). The CDR3 is 14 amino acids. Trimming left V 2 bases short and J 5 bases short, with 9 bases between. The CDR3 region is CASSQPSETGELFF. In nucleotides, the CDR3 is TGTGCCAGCAGCCAACCTTCGGAAACCGGGGAGCTGTTTTTT.

This clone has only one observation. The chain couples TRBV18 to TRBJ2-5; D is ambiguous. The CDR3 length is 17 residues. Germline V gene sequence: CDR1 KGHSH, CDR2 LQKENI. The V end lost 2 bases, the J end lost 1 base, and 17 bases lay between the germline ends. The CDR3 region is CASSPIVTEVSQETQYF. The CDR3 bases are TGTGCCAGCTCACCAATTGTTACAGAAGTCTCCCAAGAGACCCAGTACTTC.

The rearrangement links TRBV27 to TRBJ1-6; D not resolved. The CDR3 is 16 residues long. Trimming cost V 5 bases and J 7 bases, with 18 bases left between them. Germline V gene lookup returns CDR1 MNHEY and CDR2 SMNVEV (reference sequence). In nucleotides, the CDR3 is TGTGCCAGCAGTCCCAAAGGGAGCCGATCGAATTCACCCCTCCACTTT. Its translation is CASSPKGSRSNSPLHF.

J is TRBJ1-5 and V is TRBV28, with D uncertain. Germline CDR1 MDHEN, CDR2 SYDVKM. This CDR3 is 19 amino acids long. Trimming cost V 4 bases and J 0 bases, with 22 bases left between them. CDR3 loop: CASSSAQRVDKNSNQPQHF. For the CDR3, the DNA is TGTGCCAGCAGTTCGGCCCAGCGAGTAGATAAGAATAGCAATCAGCCCCAGCATTTT.

V usage is TRBV9 and J usage is TRBJ2-3, with 7 bases that match TRBD2. Germline values: CDR1 SGDLS, CDR2 YYNGEE. Trimming at V came to 4 bases and at J to 0 bases, leaving 8 bases not matched to a gene. This CDR3 contains 16 residues. The CDR3 nucleotides are TGTGCCAGCAGCCCACCGGGACTACCTAGCACAGATACGCAGTATTTT. This codes for CASSPPGLPSTDTQYF.

This clone was detected a few times. V usage is TRBV4-1 and J usage is TRBJ2-7, with D maybe TRBD1 (6 bases). Trimming took off 0 bases at V and 3 bases at J, with 18 bases between the two ends. Germline V gene sequence: CDR1 MGHRA, CDR2 YSYEKL. CDR3 length: 17 residues. As DNA, the CDR3 is TGCGCCAGCAGCCAAGATTCATGGACAGCGGACAGCTACGAGCAGTACTTC. Protein product: CASSQDSWTADSYEQYF.

This chain joins TRBV29-1 and TRBJ2-5; a weak D match, TRBD1 (5 bases). The length of the CDR3 is 12 residues. Trimming shortened V by 4 bases and J by 5 bases, and 11 bases separated the two germline ends. CDR1 and CDR2 from the germline V gene are SQVTM and ANQGSEA. Here the CDR3 reads CSVVRTSETQYF. The CDR3 bases are TGCAGCGTTGTGAGGACATCGGAGACCCAGTACTTC. Supplemented by reference TRBV29-1 and TRBJ2-5, the full variable domain reads SAVISQKPSRDICQRGTSLTIQCQVDSQVTMMFWYRQQPGQSLTLIATANQGSEATYESGFVIDKFPISRPNLTFSTLTVSNMSPEDSSIYLCSVVRTSETQYFGPGTRLLVL.

V and J are TRBV11-3 and TRBJ1-5; perhaps TRBD1 as D (6 bases). CDR1 SGHNT and CDR2 YENEEA come from the germline V gene. Trimming shortened V by 5 bases and J by 7 bases, and 12 bases separated the two germline ends. The CDR3 is 13 amino acids. In DNA form, the CDR3 reads TGTGCCAGCAGCGCCGGGACATTGCAGCCCCAGCATTTT. Its translation: CASSAGTLQPQHF.

The genes are TRBV28 and TRBJ2-5; perhaps TRBD1 as D (5 bases). The germline gives CDR1 MDHEN, CDR2 SYDVKM. The germline V and J ends were trimmed by 6 bases and 0 bases, with 17 bases remaining between them. CDR3 length: 16 amino acids. CDR3: CASRFSTGAYQETQYF. The DNA for the CDR3 is TGTGCCAGCAGGTTCTCTACAGGAGCGTACCAAGAGACCCAGTACTTC.

The CDR3 loop reads CASSRIGGDYGYTF. For the CDR3, the DNA is TGCGCCAGCAGCCGTATCGGGGGGGATTATGGCTACACCTTC. The rearrangement links TRBV4-1 to TRBJ1-2, with D perhaps matching TRBD1 (5 bases). V dropped 4 bases and J dropped 5 bases, with 14 bases sitting between them. There are 14 residues in the CDR3. Germline lookup yields CDR1 MGHRA and CDR2 YSYEKL.

The chain carries TRBV28 and TRBJ2-7, with 15 positions matching TRBD2. CDR1 and CDR2 from the germline V gene are MDHEN and SYDVKM. Trimming cost V 5 bases and J 3 bases; bases outside gene matches: 14. CDR3 length: 19 residues. The CDR3 reads CASSPPGLAGGPVYYEQYF. The CDR3 DNA reads TGTGCCAGCAGTCCCCCCGGACTAGCGGGGGGGCCCGTTTACTACGAGCAGTACTTC.